This T cell receptor (beta chain) was captured in a study of T cell changes during pregnancy in multiple sclerosis. Method: immunoSEQ multiplex PCR; TCRdb's copy keeps in-frame clones and lacks some. The sample yields some 80,000 clones, 92% seen once. The sample was peripheral blood, taken before pregnancy. The sequence was obtained from a female donor with multiple sclerosis, enrolled in a pregnancy study.

The DNA for the CDR3 is TGTGCCAGCAGCACCCAGGACAGGGGTTACGAGCAGTACTTC. Its protein is CASSTQDRGYEQYF. The J gene is TRBJ2-7, the V gene TRBV27; 9 bases align to TRBD1. J gave up 4 bases and V 6 bases, and 7 bases lay outside the gene matches. The germline V gene has CDR1 MNHEY and CDR2 SMNVEV (reference sequence). CDR3 length: 14 amino acids.